Each of the 14 T cell receptor beta chains below was sequenced from the same sample in a study of T cells in Graves' hyperthyroidism and ophthalmopathy. Using RNA transcripts as the source, TCR beta CDR3 regions were amplified. With the HTBI primer set, the TCR CDR3 went through a first round of RT-PCR. One entry per CDR3 protein, called by TCRdb with MiXCR from the multiplex PCR reads. Of around 700,000 distinct CDR3 sequences listed, over 35% are singletons. The sample was blood. These receptors were taken from a woman in her forties with Graves' hyperthyroidism.

To note about this clonotype: This likely comes from a read error, as the CDR3 has no conserved phenylalanine or tryptophan at its end. The genes are TRBV12-3 or TRBV12-4 and TRBJ1-2, with a possible D match to TRBD1 (6 bases). The CDR3 has 13 amino acids. Trimming shortened V by 4 bases and J by 6 bases, and 12 bases separated the two germline ends. The CDR3: CASSSLQGNGYTS. CDR3 coding DNA: TGTGCCAGCAGTTCGTTGCAGGGGAATGGCTACACCTCC.

The rearrangement links TRBV10-3 to TRBJ1-2; tentative D call: TRBD1 (5 bases). V lost 5 bases, J lost 6 bases, and 22 bases lay in between. The germline gives CDR1 ENHRY, CDR2 SYGVKD. The CDR3 length is 16 residues. In DNA form, the CDR3 reads TGTGCCATCAGTCCCGATCATTGGGGGAACCGAGATGGCTACACCTTC. Protein product: CAISPDHWGNRDGYTF.

Of note for this clonotype: Because the CDR3 is missing its conserved closing phenylalanine or tryptophan, this is likely a read error. This chain connects TRBV5-5 to TRBJ1-5; 9 bases align to TRBD1. This CDR3 region has 15 residues. Germline-derived CDR1 and CDR2 are SGHKS and YYEKEE (reference sequence). Losses at the gene ends were 2 bases for V and 9 bases for J; bases not matched to a gene: 9. The CDR3 sequence is CASSLYPGQGGPQHL. The CDR3 nucleotides read TGTGCCAGCAGCTTATACCCGGGACAGGGTGGGCCCCAGCATCTT.

Many counts were recorded for this clonotype. V and J are TRBV7-8 and TRBJ1-1; 8 bases align to TRBD1. The CDR3 has 17 amino acids. Germline-derived CDR1 and CDR2 are SGHVS and FQNEAQ. V shed 1 base, J shed 6 bases, and the junction held 13 bases outside the gene matches. This CDR3 reads CASSLGTGMHLGAEAFF. In DNA form, the CDR3 reads TGTGCCAGCAGCTTAGGGACAGGGATGCACTTGGGAGCTGAAGCTTTCTTT.

The chain joins TRBV6-5 to TRBJ1-1; the D gene is possibly TRBD1 (6 bases). This CDR3 is 12 amino acids long. With 10 bases removed from V and 6 bases from J, the gap between germline ends came to 15 bases. The V gene's germline CDR1 is MNHEY and CDR2 SVGAGI. As DNA, the CDR3 is TGTGCCACGACCGAGGGGGTGGCTGAAGCTTTCTTT. It translates to CATTEGVAEAFF.

This clonotype was seen once. The chain joins TRBV7-9 to TRBJ1-2; D is ambiguous. This CDR3 contains 14 residues. Looked up from germline, CDR1 is SEHNR and CDR2 is FQNEAQ (reference sequence). Deletions cut 6 bases from V and 2 bases from J, with 13 bases between. CDR3 in amino acids: CASRLAGRNYGYTF. CDR3 DNA: TGTGCCAGCAGGCTAGCGGGTCGAAACTATGGCTACACCTTC. The variable domain in full, completed from reference TRBV7-9 and TRBJ1-2, reads DTGVSQNPRHKITKRGQNVTFRCDPISEHNRLYWYRQTLGQGPEFLTYFQNEAQLEKSRLLSDRFSAERPKGSFSTLEIQRTEQGDSAMYLCASRLAGRNYGYTFGSGTRLTVV.

The chain joins TRBV6-6 to TRBJ1-1, with no clear D. The V gene lost 8 bases and the J gene lost 1 base, with 14 bases spanning the gap. The CDR3 totals 14 residues. Germline CDR1 MNHNY, CDR2 SVGAGI (reference sequence). CDR3 residues: CASSLLTQNTEAFF. CDR3 DNA: TGTGCCAGCTCTTTGCTAACGCAGAACACTGAAGCTTTCTTT.

This clonotype showed up many times. This chain uses TRBV12-3 or TRBV12-4 with TRBJ1-2, with D maybe TRBD1 (6 bases). Trimming removed 6 bases at V and 5 bases at J, with 10 bases between. The CDR3 runs 12 residues. The CDR3 DNA reads TGTGCCAGCAGCCTCAGGGGTTATGGCTACACCTTC. Its protein product is CASSLRGYGYTF.

The CDR3 spells CASRPMDRAGANVLTF. The CDR3 nucleotides are TGTGCCAGTAGACCTATGGACAGGGCTGGGGCCAACGTCCTGACTTTC. The chain recombines TRBV19 with TRBJ2-6; 8 bases are shared with TRBD1. Germline loops: CDR1 LNHDA, CDR2 SQIVND (reference sequence). The CDR3 loop spans 16 amino acids. Unmatched junction bases numbered 6, after V lost 6 bases and J lost 2 bases.

This clonotype was detected many times. This chain uses TRBV6-5 with TRBJ1-6, with D perhaps matching TRBD1 (6 bases). There are 16 residues in the CDR3. V lost 0 bases and J lost 9, with 15 bases in between. Germline V CDR1 and CDR2: MNHEY, SVGAGI. CDR3 in amino acids: CASSYSRTVRGSPLHF. CDR3 bases: TGTGCCAGCAGTTACTCGCGGACAGTTCGGGGTTCACCCCTCCACTTT.

Worth noting for this clonotype: A junction boundary mismatches the germline segment, possibly from a read error. This sequence joins TRBV5-1 and TRBJ2-2; D unclear. This CDR3 region has 13 residues. The germline V gene encodes CDR1 SGHRS and CDR2 YFSETQ. CDR3 amino acids: CASSLRSAGELFF. The CDR3 region has the DNA TGTGCCAGCAGCTTACGTTCGGCCGGGGAGCTGTTTTTT.

The table lists this clonotype with a few counts. This chain joins TRBV6-1 and TRBJ1-1, with TRBD1 matching 7 bases. V was pared by 5 bases and J by 6 bases, with 3 bases of the junction left unmatched. The length of the CDR3 is 12 residues. Germline-derived CDR1 and CDR2 are MNHNS and SASEGT. CDR3 residues: CASSRTGPEAFF. As DNA, the CDR3 is TGTGCCAGCAGTCGGACAGGCCCTGAAGCTTTCTTT.

This chain uses TRBV7-2 with TRBJ1-5; no definite D call. The CDR3 is made up of 13 amino acids. The V gene's germline CDR1 is SGHTA and CDR2 FQGNSA. The germline V and J ends were trimmed by 8 bases and 7 bases, with 15 bases remaining between them. The DNA for the CDR3 is TGTGCCAGCGGCCTGACATCGGGCCAGCCCCAGCATTTT. Protein: CASGLTSGQPQHF.

The rearrangement uses TRBV7-9 and TRBJ1-5; D gene uncertain. CDR1 and CDR2 (germline): SEHNR, FQNEAQ (reference sequence). This CDR3 is built from 14 residues. With 5 bases removed from V and 3 bases from J, the gap between germline ends came to 11 bases. The CDR3, as DNA: TGTGCCAGCAGCCCCCCGGACCCCAATCAGCCCCAGCATTTT. Protein product: CASSPPDPNQPQHF.